This passage covers 15 T cell receptor beta chains from one sample sequenced in a study of human T cells and chemical hapten exposure. TCRdb re-called the RACE reads with MiXCR, one entry per CDR3 protein. The sample has some 380,000 distinct CDR3 sequences; approximately 4.4% are singletons. The time point denotes: patch test 1, 2 weeks after DPC sensitization. The treatment was: therapeutic diphenylcyclopropenone sensitization with weekly scalp DPC. The material was whole blood, obtained in connection with sensitization to the hapten diphenylcyclopropenone (DPC). The receptors derive from a woman aged 45 to 65 with alopecia areata. Some clones in this sample may be carry-over from other donors' samples.

A few counts support this clonotype. The rearrangement uses TRBV5-1 and TRBJ2-7; 10 nucleotides match TRBD2. CDR1 is SGHRS, CDR2 YFSETQ, per germline. There are 15 residues in the CDR3. After removal of 0 bases from V and 4 bases from J, the junction contained 4 bases not matched to a gene. In nucleotides, the CDR3 is TGCGCCAGCAGCTTGGAACTAGCGGGGAAGTACGAGCAGTACTTC. Protein sequence: CASSLELAGKYEQYF.

The chain couples TRBV6-6 to TRBJ1-2; D is uncertain. Trimming left V 7 bases short and J 4 bases short, with 13 bases between. The CDR3 covers 13 residues. The germline V gene has CDR1 MNHNY and CDR2 SVGAGI (reference sequence). The CDR3 DNA sequence: TGTGCCAGCAACACCCAAACCCTCTATGGCTACACCTTC. Translation: CASNTQTLYGYTF.

This clonotype was detected many times. CDR3 in DNA: TGCGCCAGCAAAGAATGGGGGGGCGAGGGAGAAGATACGCAGTATTTT. The encoded protein is CASKEWGGEGEDTQYF. V gene TRBV5-1 combines with J gene TRBJ2-3; the D gene is possibly TRBD2 (7 bases). V lost 6 bases, J lost 5 bases, and 22 bases lay in between. The CDR3 totals 16 residues. Germline V gives CDR1 SGHRS, CDR2 YFSETQ.

The chain uses TRBV5-6 and TRBJ2-3; TRBD2 matches 8 bases. This CDR3 comprises 16 residues. V was pared by 0 bases and J by 0 bases, with 3 bases of the junction left unmatched. Germline CDR1 SGHDT, CDR2 YYEEEE. CDR3 DNA sequence: TGTGCCAGCAGCTTGGTACTAGCGGCTAGCACAGATACGCAGTATTTT. This sequence encodes CASSLVLAASTDTQYF.

V is TRBV29-1 and J is TRBJ2-1, with 16 bases aligning to TRBD2. V lost 6 bases to trimming and J lost 7 bases; unmatched junction nucleotides: 6. Germline V gives CDR1 SQVTM, CDR2 ANQGSEA. The length of the CDR3 is 15 residues. In DNA form, the CDR3 reads TGCAGCGTCGAGGGACTAGCGGGGGGGTTGAATGAGCAGTTCTTC. This sequence encodes CSVEGLAGGLNEQFF.

This clonotype appeared a few times. J is TRBJ2-7 and V is TRBV3-1; D remains unclear. Trimming stripped 3 bases from V and 6 bases from J, with 9 bases between. In germline, CDR1 is LGHDT, CDR2 YNNKEL (reference sequence). The CDR3 sequence is 12 residues long. CDR3 nucleotide sequence: TGTGCCAGCAGCCACGGCGTTTCCGAGCAGTACTTC. Its protein product is CASSHGVSEQYF.

In its sample, this clonotype was seen many times. The rearrangement uses TRBV27 and TRBJ2-1; 8 nucleotides line up with TRBD2. CDR3 length: 16 amino acids. Trimming at V came to 5 bases and at J to 9 bases, leaving 15 bases not matched to a gene. CDR1 MNHEY and CDR2 SMNVEV come from the germline V gene (reference sequence). CDR3 sequence (DNA): TGTGCCAGCAGTAAAGCGGGAGCACCTTCATCTGGTGAGCAGTTCTTC. It specifies CASSKAGAPSSGEQFF.

This clonotype came up many times. The chain uses TRBV27 and TRBJ2-6; weak D call: TRBD2 (6 bases). The CDR3 has 17 residues. CDR1 and CDR2 from the germline V gene are MNHEY and SMNVEV (reference sequence). V was pared by 3 bases and J by 0 bases, with 12 bases between. The CDR3 here is CASSFGTSPSGANVLTF. The CDR3 region has the DNA TGTGCCAGCAGTTTCGGGACTTCCCCCTCTGGGGCCAACGTCCTGACTTTC.

This clonotype has a count of ten or more. The V and J genes are TRBV6-5 and TRBJ1-3, with D perhaps TRBD1 (6 bases). This CDR3 region has 13 residues. CDR1 MNHEY and CDR2 SVGAGI come from the germline V gene. Trimming took off 8 bases at V and 2 bases at J, with 10 bases between the two ends. CDR3 in DNA: TGTGCCAGCTTGGGGGGGCCTGGAAACACCATATATTTT. Its protein is CASLGGPGNTIYF.

At least ten counts were recorded for this clonotype. V is TRBV5-6 and J is TRBJ1-1; D remains unclear. Germline V gene lookup returns CDR1 SGHDT and CDR2 YYEEEE. The length of the CDR3 is 14 residues. Trimming left V 0 bases short and J 1 base short, with 7 bases between. CDR3 DNA sequence: TGTGCCAGCAGCTTGGTAAGGGCGAACACTGAAGCTTTCTTT. Its protein product is CASSLVRANTEAFF.

This clonotype was seen ten or more times. The rearrangement links TRBV7-2 to TRBJ1-5; TRBD1 might be the D (6 bases). Germline CDR1 SGHTA, CDR2 FQGNSA. The CDR3 runs to 17 residues. V gave up 5 bases and J gave up 0 bases, with 17 bases separating them. In DNA form, the CDR3 reads TGTGCCAGCAGCCAAGGACAGCACCTTTATAGCAATCAGCCCCAGCATTTT. This sequence encodes CASSQGQHLYSNQPQHF.

This clonotype has at least ten counts. The chain links TRBV7-6 to TRBJ2-5; D not certain. In germline, CDR1 is SGHVS, CDR2 FNYEAQ. The CDR3 has 13 residues. V was trimmed by 1 base and J by 4 bases, leaving 7 bases between them. This chain's CDR3 is CASSLGVGETQYF. In nucleotides, the CDR3 is TGTGCCAGCAGCTTAGGCGTGGGAGAGACCCAGTACTTC.

The chain is built from TRBV7-8 and TRBJ2-7; D gene ambiguous. The CDR3 extends over 14 amino acids. V lost 0 bases and J 4 bases, leaving 10 bases between the germline ends. Germline loops: CDR1 SGHVS, CDR2 FQNEAQ. The CDR3 region is CASSLASAVYEQYF. The CDR3 nucleotides read TGTGCCAGCAGCTTAGCGTCGGCAGTTTACGAGCAGTACTTC.

This clonotype was detected ten times or more. The CDR3 DNA reads as TGTGCCAGCAGCCAAGATGGGACAGGGGGCTATCAGCCCCAGCATTTT. Encoded protein: CASSQDGTGGYQPQHF. The rearrangement joins TRBV3-1 to TRBJ1-5; 12 bases are a match to TRBD1. Unmatched junction bases numbered 2, after V lost 0 bases and J lost 5 bases. This CDR3 is 16 amino acids long. CDR1 is LGHDT, CDR2 YNNKEL, per germline (reference sequence).

This clonotype came up a few times. The chain uses TRBV11-2 and TRBJ1-4, with 8 nucleotides matching TRBD1. Germline assignment: CDR1 SGHAT and CDR2 FQNNGV. The CDR3 extends over 14 amino acids. After removal of 6 bases from V and 7 bases from J, the junction contained 7 bases not matched to a gene. Written as DNA, the CDR3 is TGTGCCAGCAGTACCCAGGGGGCGCTTGAAAAACTGTTTTTT. It encodes CASSTQGALEKLFF. The full variable domain, its missing parts supplied by reference TRBV11-2 and TRBJ1-4, is EAGVAQSPRYKIIEKRQSVAFWCNPISGHATLYWYQQILGQGPKLLIQFQNNGVVDDSQLPKDRFSAERLKGVDSTLKIQPAKLEDSAVYLCASSTQGALEKLFFGSGTQLSVL.